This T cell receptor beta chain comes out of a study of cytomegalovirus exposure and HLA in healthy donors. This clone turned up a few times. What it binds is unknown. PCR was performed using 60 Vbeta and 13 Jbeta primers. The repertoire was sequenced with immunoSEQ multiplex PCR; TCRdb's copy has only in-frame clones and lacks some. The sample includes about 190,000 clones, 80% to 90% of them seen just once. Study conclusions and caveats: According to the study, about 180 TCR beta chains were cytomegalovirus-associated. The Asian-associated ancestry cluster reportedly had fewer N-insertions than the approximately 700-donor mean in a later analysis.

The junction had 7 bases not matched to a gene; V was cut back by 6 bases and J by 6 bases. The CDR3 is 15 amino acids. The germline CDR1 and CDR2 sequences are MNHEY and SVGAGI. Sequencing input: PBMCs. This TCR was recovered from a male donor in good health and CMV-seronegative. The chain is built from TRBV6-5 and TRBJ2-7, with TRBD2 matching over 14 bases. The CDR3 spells CASRRLAGGPPEQYF. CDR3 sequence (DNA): TGTGCCAGCAGACGACTAGCGGGAGGGCCCCCCGAGCAGTACTTC.